Following are 27 T cell receptor beta chains from one sample sequenced in a study of blood T cell repertoires in COVID-19. Data came from immunoSEQ multiplex PCR; TCRdb stores just in-frame clones and leaves some out. The repertoire includes hundreds of thousands of clones, more than 70% of them detected once, and approximately 7% sits in the top ten. Sequencing was done on a sample of peripheral blood. The receptors originated from a woman in her twenties or thirties who had recovered from COVID-19.

V and J are TRBV5-5 and TRBJ1-2; no clear D. This CDR3 is 14 amino acids long. The germline V gene encodes CDR1 SGHKS and CDR2 YYEKEE (reference sequence). V shed 4 bases and J shed 3 bases, with 13 bases lying between them. DNA for the CDR3: TGTGCCAGCAGCGGAGGGTCCACCGACTATGGCTACACCTTC. Protein product: CASSGGSTDYGYTF.

This sequence joins TRBV5-4 and TRBJ2-1, with 11 bases that match TRBD2. V dropped 4 bases and J dropped 4; count of bases not matched to a gene: 7. This CDR3 is 16 amino acids long. Germline lookup yields CDR1 SGHNT and CDR2 YYREEE (reference sequence). CDR3 DNA sequence: TGTGCCAGCAGCCACGGGACTAGCGGAGATTACAATGAGCAGTTCTTC. Translated: CASSHGTSGDYNEQFF.

V is TRBV13 and J is TRBJ1-4, with D tentatively TRBD1 (5 bases). The ends were cut back, 3 bases at V and 4 bases at J, with 12 bases in the middle. The CDR3 length is 15 residues. CDR1 is PRHDT, CDR2 FYEKMQ, per germline (reference sequence). The CDR3 nucleotides read TGTGCCAGCAGCTTGAGACAGATTAATAATGAAAAACTGTTTTTT. It encodes CASSLRQINNEKLFF.

The J gene is TRBJ2-7, the V gene TRBV15, with 11 bases that match TRBD1. The CDR3 is 18 residues long. Per germline, CDR1 LNHNV and CDR2 YYDKDF (reference sequence). Germline trimming cut 0 bases from V and 6 bases from J; bases unmatched to any gene: 13. CDR3 in DNA: TGTGCCACCAGCAGAGAGGTACTGGTAGGGGACAGGGGGTTCGAGCAGTACTTC. Translation gives CATSREVLVGDRGFEQYF.

This clone was seen once. The V and J genes are TRBV2 and TRBJ2-7; D unresolved. The V and J ends lost 6 bases and 4 bases respectively, with 7 bases between them. CDR3 length: 11 amino acids. Germline V gives CDR1 SNHLY, CDR2 FYNNEI. CDR3 region: CASRTGYEQYF. For the CDR3, the DNA is TGTGCCAGCAGGACGGGTTACGAGCAGTACTTC. The entire variable domain, with the rest obtained from reference TRBV2 and TRBJ2-7, is as follows: EPEVTQTPSHQVTQMGQEVILRCVPISNHLYFYWYRQILGQKVEFLVSFYNNEISEKSEIFDDQFSVERPDGSNFTLKIRSTKLEDSAMYFCASRTGYEQYFGPGTRLTVT.

CDR3: CASSPGGDYGYTF. CDR3 nucleotide sequence: TGTGCCAGCAGTCCCGGGGGGGACTATGGCTACACCTTC. The V and J genes are TRBV6-6 and TRBJ1-2; tentative D call: TRBD1 (5 bases). The germline V gene encodes CDR1 MNHNY and CDR2 SVGAGI (reference sequence). Deletions cut 5 bases from V and 3 bases from J, with 10 bases between. CDR3 length equals 13 residues.

The chain uses TRBV3-1 (or the pseudogene TRBV3-2) and TRBJ2-2; D gene unclear. The CDR3 has 18 amino acids. The germline gives CDR1 LGHDT, CDR2 YNNKEL (reference sequence). The V end lost 2 bases, the J end lost 3 bases, and 19 bases lay between the germline ends. The CDR3 loop is CASSQPVSRVGYTGELFF. The CDR3 region has the DNA TGTGCCAGCAGCCAACCCGTGTCTCGGGTCGGGTACACCGGGGAGCTGTTTTTT.

The CDR3 sequence: CASSPQGFHEQYF. The CDR3 DNA reads TGTGCCAGCAGCCCGCAGGGGTTCCACGAGCAGTACTTC. This sequence joins TRBV28 and TRBJ2-7; TRBD1 might be the D (6 bases). This CDR3 spans 13 amino acids. Germline CDR1 and CDR2: MDHEN and SYDVKM. Trimming took off 6 bases at V and 5 bases at J, with 14 bases between the two ends.

The genes are TRBV4-1 and TRBJ2-4; TRBD1 matches at 7 bases. The ends lost 0 bases at V and 2 bases at J; junction bases unmatched: 7. The V gene's germline CDR1 is MGHRA and CDR2 YSYEKL. CDR3 size: 17 residues. The CDR3 here is CASSQEFGQAPKNIQYF. The CDR3 nucleotides read TGCGCCAGCAGCCAAGAATTCGGACAGGCACCCAAAAACATTCAGTACTTC.

The CDR3 region has the DNA TGTGCCAGCAGGCGGGACAGGTGGGGAGCGGGTGAAGCTTTCTTT. This translates into CASRRDRWGAGEAFF. The V and J genes are TRBV6-5 and TRBJ1-1, with 8 bases aligning to TRBD1. The CDR3 runs 15 residues. Germline V lookup: CDR1 MNHEY, CDR2 SVGAGI. V dropped 6 bases and J dropped 7; count of bases not matched to a gene: 13.

The CDR3 reads CASTQGGQGGEKLFF. CDR3 coding DNA: TGCGCCAGCACCCAGGGAGGACAGGGAGGGGAAAAACTGTTTTTT. The chain employs TRBV5-1 and TRBJ1-4, with 8 bases matching TRBD1. J lost 8 bases, V lost 6 bases, and 12 bases had no gene match. The CDR3 sequence is 15 residues long. Germline values: CDR1 SGHRS, CDR2 YFSETQ.

The chain is built from TRBV5-1 and TRBJ1-2; 10 nucleotides match TRBD1. Trimming removed 4 bases from V and 6 bases from J; junction bases left unmatched: 12. The CDR3 runs to 16 residues. The germline CDR1 and CDR2 sequences are SGHRS and YFSETQ. The CDR3 nucleotides are TGCGCCAGCAGCCCAAATCCCGGGACAGGGGCGGATGGCTACACCTTC. Translation: CASSPNPGTGADGYTF.

This clone was seen once. The J gene is TRBJ1-2, the V gene TRBV6-2 or TRBV6-3, with TRBD1 matching over 9 bases. The CDR3 length is 12 residues. V shed 5 bases and J 10 bases; nucleotides not matched to a gene: 5. CDR1 is MNHEY and CDR2 is SVGEGT in the germline V gene. Written as DNA, the CDR3 is TGTGCCAGCAGTACTGGGACAGGGATCTACACCTTC. It translates to CASSTGTGIYTF.

This sequence joins TRBV4-2 and TRBJ1-2; 7 bases line up with TRBD1. Germline V lookup: CDR1 LGHNA, CDR2 YNFKEQ. Unmatched junction bases numbered 10, after V lost 1 base and J lost 5 bases. This CDR3 region has 16 residues. In nucleotides, the CDR3 is TGTGCCAGCAGCCAAGGAGACAGGGAGCCTTCGTATGGCTACACCTTC. Translated, it gives CASSQGDREPSYGYTF.

The chain combines TRBV5-6 with TRBJ2-5; 10 bases line up with TRBD2. J gave up 4 bases and V 4 bases, and 7 bases lay outside the gene matches. The CDR3 covers 15 residues. Germline CDR1 is SGHDT and CDR2 is YYEEEE. CDR3 DNA: TGTGCCAGCAGCCCGAGCGGGGGGGTCACAGAGACCCAGTACTTC. Protein sequence: CASSPSGGVTETQYF.

V and J are TRBV4-1 and TRBJ1-4; 7 bases align to TRBD1. CDR3 length: 14 residues. Germline CDR1 is MGHRA and CDR2 is YSYEKL. The V segment lost 5 bases and the J segment 5 bases; nucleotides outside the gene matches: 5. The DNA for the CDR3 is TGCGCCAGCAGCAGGACAGGCTTAAATGAAAAACTGTTTTTT. This translates into CASSRTGLNEKLFF.

CDR3 in amino acids: CASSRDRASGYEQFF. The CDR3 bases are TGTGCCAGCAGCCGGGACAGGGCGAGTGGCTATGAGCAGTTCTTC. The gene calls are TRBV7-2 and TRBJ2-1, with 9 bases aligning to TRBD1. CDR3 length: 15 amino acids. Unmatched junction bases numbered 10, after V lost 5 bases and J lost 8 bases. Germline CDR1 SGHTA, CDR2 FQGNSA.

CDR3 loop: CASSPRRAPLHF. CDR3 DNA: TGTGCCAGCAGCCCGCGGAGGGCACCCCTCCACTTT. The V call is TRBV28, the J call TRBJ1-6; D not resolved. The germline V and J ends were trimmed by 6 bases and 11 bases, with 11 bases remaining between them. There are 12 residues in the CDR3. Per germline, CDR1 MDHEN and CDR2 SYDVKM.

The chain combines TRBV27 with TRBJ1-5, with a tentative D call TRBD1 (5 bases). CDR1 MNHEY and CDR2 SMNVEV come from the germline V gene (reference sequence). The V and J ends lost 4 bases and 7 bases respectively, with 11 bases between them. The CDR3 is 13 amino acids. In DNA, the CDR3 is TGTGCCAGCAGTTGGGGAGGGGACCAGCCCCAGCATTTT. Protein: CASSWGGDQPQHF.

This rearrangement joins TRBV4-1 to TRBJ2-2; a weak D match, TRBD2 (6 bases). From germline, CDR1 is MGHRA and CDR2 YSYEKL. The CDR3 totals 18 residues. V was cut by 0 bases and J by 0 bases, with 14 bases left in between. The CDR3 bases are TGCGCCAGCAGCCAAGATCTGGGTAGCGGATCGAACACCGGGGAGCTGTTTTTT. Residues: CASSQDLGSGSNTGELFF.

This chain connects TRBV18 to TRBJ1-1, with D possibly matching TRBD1 (6 bases). This CDR3 comprises 17 residues. V was shortened by 4 bases and J by 4 bases, with 22 bases between the two germline ends. Per the germline V gene, CDR1 is KGHSH and CDR2 is LQKENI. CDR3 nucleotides: TGTGCCAGCTCACTAACGATATTGACAGGTTCTAGCACTGAAGCTTTCTTT. Translation: CASSLTILTGSSTEAFF.

The rearrangement joins TRBV2 to TRBJ1-5; D not resolved. Trimming stripped 3 bases from V and 7 bases from J, with 4 bases between. CDR3 length: 11 residues. Germline V gene lookup returns CDR1 SNHLY and CDR2 FYNNEI. DNA of the CDR3: TGTGCCAGCAGTGAGAGCCAGCCCCAGCATTTT. Translation gives CASSESQPQHF.

In this sample, this clone turned up a few times. V gene TRBV9 combines with J gene TRBJ2-5, with 7 bases fitting TRBD2. Germline CDR1 is SGDLS and CDR2 is YYNGEE. V shed 3 bases and J 0 bases; nucleotides not matched to a gene: 5. CDR3 length: 15 amino acids. CDR3 in DNA: TGTGCCAGCAGCGCGGGAGGACGGTACCAAGAGACCCAGTACTTC. Encoded protein: CASSAGGRYQETQYF.

V is TRBV2 and J is TRBJ2-7; the match to TRBD1 covers 9 bases. From germline, CDR1 is SNHLY and CDR2 FYNNEI. There are 13 residues in the CDR3. Trimming cost V 8 bases and J 3 bases; bases outside gene matches: 5. The CDR3 DNA sequence: TGTGCCAGCGGACAGGGGCAAGTCTACGAGCAGTACTTC. Translating it yields CASGQGQVYEQYF.

This clone was observed a few times. V and J are TRBV6-2 or TRBV6-3 and TRBJ1-2; D is ambiguous. The CDR3 consists of 13 residues. V lost 5 bases to trimming and J lost 4 bases, with 11 bases between them. CDR1 is MNHEY and CDR2 is SVGEGT in the germline V gene. The CDR3 is CASSPTFSYGYTF. Here the CDR3 DNA reads TGTGCCAGCAGTCCCACTTTCTCCTATGGCTACACCTTC.

This chain links TRBV7-8 with TRBJ1-3; D ambiguous. Germline-derived CDR1 and CDR2 are SGHVS and FQNEAQ. V was clipped by 3 bases and J by 0 bases, with 18 bases between them. The CDR3 covers 18 residues. The CDR3 region has the DNA TGTGCCAGCAGCTTTCCGGCCAGAGGGCCCAGCTCTGGAAACACCATATATTTT. This translates into CASSFPARGPSSGNTIYF.

This clone was seen a single time. The chain has TRBV21-1 and TRBJ1-3; the table's D call, TRBD1, has no DNA check behind it. TRBV21-1 is deemed a pseudogene. The CDR3 runs to 15 residues. The CDR3 is CASSKGTGAGNTIYF. CDR3 nucleotide sequence: TGTGCCAGCAGCAAAGGGACAGGGGCTGGAAACACCATATATTTT.